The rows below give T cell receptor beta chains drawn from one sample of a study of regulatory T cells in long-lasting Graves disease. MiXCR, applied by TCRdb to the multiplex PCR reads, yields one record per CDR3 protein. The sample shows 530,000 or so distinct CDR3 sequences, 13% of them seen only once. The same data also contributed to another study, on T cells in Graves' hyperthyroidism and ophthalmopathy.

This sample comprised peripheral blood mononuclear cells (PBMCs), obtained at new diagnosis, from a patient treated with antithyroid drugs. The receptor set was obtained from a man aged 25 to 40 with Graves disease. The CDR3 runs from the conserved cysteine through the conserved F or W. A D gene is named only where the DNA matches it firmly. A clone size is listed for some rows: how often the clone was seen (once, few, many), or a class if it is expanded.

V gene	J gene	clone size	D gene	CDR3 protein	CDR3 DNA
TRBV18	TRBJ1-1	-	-	CASSPGVEAFF	TGTGCCAGCTCACCAGGAGTAGAAGCTTTCTTT
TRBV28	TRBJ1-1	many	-	CASSRPGYTEAFF	TGTGCCAGCAGTCGTCCGGGGTACACTGAAGCTTTCTTT
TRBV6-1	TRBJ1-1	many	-	CASSVDSRRSEAFF	TGTGCCAGCAGTGTCGACAGTCGGCGCTCTGAAGCTTTCTTT
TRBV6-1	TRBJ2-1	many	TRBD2	CASSAGLAGGRFF	TGTGCCAGCAGTGCAGGACTAGCGGGAGGGAGGTTCTTC
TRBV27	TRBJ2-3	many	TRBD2	CASSKTSGATHTQYF	TGTGCCAGCAGTAAGACTAGCGGGGCCACACATACGCAGTATTTT
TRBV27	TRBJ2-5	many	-	CASSLSEGGETQYF	TGTGCCAGCAGTTTATCGGAGGGCGGTGAGACCCAGTACTTC
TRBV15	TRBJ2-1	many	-	CATSRVLTRVGDEQFF	TGTGCCACCAGCAGAGTTTTGACCAGAGTGGGGGATGAGCAGTTCTTC
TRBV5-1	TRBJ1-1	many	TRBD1	CASSSLGQGFRIPEAFF	TGCGCCAGCAGCAGCTTAGGACAGGGTTTTAGAATCCCTGAAGCTTTCTTT
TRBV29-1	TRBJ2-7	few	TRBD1	CSVFTGTGDYEQYF	TGCAGCGTTTTTACCGGGACAGGGGATTACGAGCAGTACTTC
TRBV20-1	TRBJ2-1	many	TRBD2	CSARAGASGRVKQFF	TGCAGTGCTAGAGCAGGGGCTAGCGGGAGGGTAAAGCAGTTCTTC
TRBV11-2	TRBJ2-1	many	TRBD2	CASSTKTGTSGYNEQFF	TGTGCCAGCAGCACAAAGACTGGGACTAGCGGGTACAATGAGCAGTTCTTC
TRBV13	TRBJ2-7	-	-	CASSLGNPRYEQYF	TGTGCCAGCAGCTTAGGAAACCCAAGGTACGAGCAGTACTTC
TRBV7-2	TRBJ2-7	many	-	CASSSPYSYEQYF	TGTGCCAGCAGCTCTCCGTATTCCTACGAGCAGTACTTC
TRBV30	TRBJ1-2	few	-	CAFPGGVANYGYTF	TGTGCCTTTCCTGGGGGAGTAGCTAACTATGGCTACACCTTC
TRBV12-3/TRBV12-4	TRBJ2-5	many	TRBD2	CASSSGTSRETQYF	TGTGCCAGCAGTTCTGGGACTAGCAGAGAGACCCAGTACTTC
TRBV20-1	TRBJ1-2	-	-	CSAREGGAGNYGYTF	TGCAGTGCTAGAGAGGGGGGGGCGGGTAACTATGGCTACACCTTC
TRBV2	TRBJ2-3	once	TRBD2	CAFHSTSGTDQYF	TGTGCCTTTCATTCGACTAGCGGGACAGACCAGTATTTT
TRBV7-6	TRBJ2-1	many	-	CASSASGDEQFF	TGTGCCAGCAGCGCCAGTGGGGATGAGCAGTTCTTC
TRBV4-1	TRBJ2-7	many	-	CASSRGFNYEQYF	TGCGCCAGCAGCCGTGGGTTCAACTACGAGCAGTACTTC
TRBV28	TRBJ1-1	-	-	CASSRDIVNEAFF	TGTGCCAGCAGCCGGGACATAGTCAATGAAGCTTTCTTT
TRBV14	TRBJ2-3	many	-	CASSQDRYTQYF	TGTGCCAGCAGCCAAGATCGGTATACGCAGTATTTT
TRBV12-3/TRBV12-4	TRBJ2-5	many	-	CASSLDEAKTQYF	TGTGCCAGCAGCCTTGACGAGGCGAAGACCCAGTACTTC
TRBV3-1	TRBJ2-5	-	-	CASSQTPGSQYF	TGTGCCAGCAGCCAAACACCGGGGTCCCAGTACTTC
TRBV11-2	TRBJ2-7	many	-	CASSLGQFYEQYF	TGTGCCAGCAGCTTAGGGCAGTTCTACGAGCAGTACTTC
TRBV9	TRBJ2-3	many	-	CASSPRGGVGPTTDTQYF	TGTGCCAGCAGCCCGAGAGGTGGGGTGGGCCCAACCACAGATACGCAGTATTTT
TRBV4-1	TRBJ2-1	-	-	CASSQGPARRNEQFF	TGCGCCAGCAGCCAAGGTCCCGCTAGGCGCAATGAGCAGTTCTTC
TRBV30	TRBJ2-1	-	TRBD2	CAWRTSGPYNEQFF	TGTGCCTGGAGGACTAGCGGGCCATACAATGAGCAGTTCTTC
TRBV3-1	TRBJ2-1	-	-	CASSQEVASNVANEQFF	TGTGCCAGCAGCCAAGAAGTGGCGAGTAACGTTGCGAATGAGCAGTTCTTC
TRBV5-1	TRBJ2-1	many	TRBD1	CASSLATGTGEFF	TGCGCCAGCAGCTTGGCCACGGGGACAGGGGAGTTCTTC
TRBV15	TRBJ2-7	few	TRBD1	CATSRGSGQGADEQYF	TGTGCCACCAGCAGAGGGTCGGGACAGGGGGCAGACGAGCAGTACTTC
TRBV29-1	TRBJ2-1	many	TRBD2	CRARLAAYNEQFF	TGCAGGGCGCGACTAGCGGCCTACAATGAGCAGTTCTTC
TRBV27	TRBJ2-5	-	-	CASRRDWQETQYF	TGTGCCAGCAGGCGAGACTGGCAAGAGACCCAGTACTTC
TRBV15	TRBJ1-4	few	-	CATSRVGGKAEKLFF	TGTGCCACCAGCAGAGTTGGGGGGAAGGCTGAAAAACTGTTTTTT
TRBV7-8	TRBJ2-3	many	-	CASSLAGIPADTQYF	TGTGCCAGCAGCTTAGCCGGGATCCCCGCAGATACGCAGTATTTT
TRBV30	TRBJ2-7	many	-	CAWSVTFRGYEQYF	TGTGCCTGGAGTGTAACTTTTAGGGGGTACGAGCAGTACTTC
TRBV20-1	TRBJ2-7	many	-	CSASAFGGSRYEQYF	TGCAGTGCTAGCGCATTCGGGGGCTCCCGATACGAGCAGTACTTC
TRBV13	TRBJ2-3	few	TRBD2	CASSLASGGTSGDTQYF	TGTGCCAGCAGCTTAGCTTCCGGAGGGACTAGCGGAGATACGCAGTATTTT